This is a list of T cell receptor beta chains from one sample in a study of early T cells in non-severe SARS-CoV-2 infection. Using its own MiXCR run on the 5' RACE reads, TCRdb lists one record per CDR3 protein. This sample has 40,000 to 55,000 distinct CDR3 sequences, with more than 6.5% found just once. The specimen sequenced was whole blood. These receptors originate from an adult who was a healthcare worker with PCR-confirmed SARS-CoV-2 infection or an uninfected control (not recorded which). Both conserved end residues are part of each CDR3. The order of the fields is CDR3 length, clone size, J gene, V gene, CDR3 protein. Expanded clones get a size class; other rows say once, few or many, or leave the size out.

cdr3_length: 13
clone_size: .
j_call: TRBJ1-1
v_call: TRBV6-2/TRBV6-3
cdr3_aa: CASCFGEGPEAFF

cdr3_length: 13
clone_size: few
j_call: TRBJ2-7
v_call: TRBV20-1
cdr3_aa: CSAKYRVSGEQYF

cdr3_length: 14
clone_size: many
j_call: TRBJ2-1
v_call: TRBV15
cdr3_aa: CATSNDRAYNEQFF

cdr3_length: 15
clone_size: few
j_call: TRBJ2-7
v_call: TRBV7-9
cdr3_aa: CASSSTGRRGYEQYF

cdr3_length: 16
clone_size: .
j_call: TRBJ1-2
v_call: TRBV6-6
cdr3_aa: CASSYGRTGQNYGYTF

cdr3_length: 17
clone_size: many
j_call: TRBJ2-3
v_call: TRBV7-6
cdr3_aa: CASSLVRSGRNTDTQYF

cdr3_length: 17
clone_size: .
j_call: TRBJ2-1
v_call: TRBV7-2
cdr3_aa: CASIFGLAGGLDDEQFF

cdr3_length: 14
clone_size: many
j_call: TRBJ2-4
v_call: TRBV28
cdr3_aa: CASRADPAKNIQYF

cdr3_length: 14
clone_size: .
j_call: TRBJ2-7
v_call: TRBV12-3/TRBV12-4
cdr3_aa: CASGYWDRDYEQYF

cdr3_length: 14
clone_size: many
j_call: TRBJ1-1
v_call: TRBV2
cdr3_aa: CASTQDRGNTEAFF

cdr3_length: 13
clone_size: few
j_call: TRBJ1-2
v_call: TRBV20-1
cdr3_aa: CSAKPGPLYGYTF

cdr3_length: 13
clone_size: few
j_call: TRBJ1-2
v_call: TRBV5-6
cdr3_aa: CASSAGLKAGYTF

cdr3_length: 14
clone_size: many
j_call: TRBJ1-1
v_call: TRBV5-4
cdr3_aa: CASSLAAGNTEAFF

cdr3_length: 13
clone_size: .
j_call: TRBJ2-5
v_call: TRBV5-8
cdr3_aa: CASSLGPWETQYF

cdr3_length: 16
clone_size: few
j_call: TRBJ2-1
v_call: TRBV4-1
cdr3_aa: CVSSHGPGLADNEQFF

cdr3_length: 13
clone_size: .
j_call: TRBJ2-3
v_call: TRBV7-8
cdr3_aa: CASSLARPDTQYF

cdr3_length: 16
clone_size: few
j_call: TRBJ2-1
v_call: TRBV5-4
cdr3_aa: CASSREPGIIGNEQFF

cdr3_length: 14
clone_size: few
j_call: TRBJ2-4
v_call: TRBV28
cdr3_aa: CATRDSWGVNIQYF

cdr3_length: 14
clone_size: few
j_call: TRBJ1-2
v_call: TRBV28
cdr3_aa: CASSLFPYSEGYTF

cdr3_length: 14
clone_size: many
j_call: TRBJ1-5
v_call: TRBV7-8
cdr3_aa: CASSAERSNQPQHF

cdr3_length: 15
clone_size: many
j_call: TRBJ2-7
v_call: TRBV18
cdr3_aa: CASSNTRSQGDEQYF

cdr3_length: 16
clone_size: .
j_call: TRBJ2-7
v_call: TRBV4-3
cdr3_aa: CASSRSDRASSYEQYF

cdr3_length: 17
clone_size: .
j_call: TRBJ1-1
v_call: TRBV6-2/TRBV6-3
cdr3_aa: CASEKVPPDRPNTEAFF

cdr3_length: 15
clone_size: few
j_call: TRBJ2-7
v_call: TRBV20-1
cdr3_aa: CSALKQAGGAYEQYF

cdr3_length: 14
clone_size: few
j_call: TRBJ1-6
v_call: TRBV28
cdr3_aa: CASSLAGDNSPLHF

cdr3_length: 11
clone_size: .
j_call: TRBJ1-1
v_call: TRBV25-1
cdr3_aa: CASSGYTEAFF

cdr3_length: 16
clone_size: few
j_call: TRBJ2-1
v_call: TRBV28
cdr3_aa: CASNLLSGQGMYEQFF

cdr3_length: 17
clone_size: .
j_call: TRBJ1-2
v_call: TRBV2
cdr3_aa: CASRADRFAWAGYGYTF

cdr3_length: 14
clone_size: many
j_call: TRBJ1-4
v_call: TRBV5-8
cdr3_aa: CASSELGLEEKLFF

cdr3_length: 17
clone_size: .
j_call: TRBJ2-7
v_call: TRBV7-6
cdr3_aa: CASSLFSGGLISYEQYF

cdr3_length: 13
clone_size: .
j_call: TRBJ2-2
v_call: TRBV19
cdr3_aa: CASSRQGAGELFF

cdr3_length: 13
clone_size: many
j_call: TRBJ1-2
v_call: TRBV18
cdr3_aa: CASSQQGNYGYTF

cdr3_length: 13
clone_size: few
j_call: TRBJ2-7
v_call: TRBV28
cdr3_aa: CASRGAGGHEQYF

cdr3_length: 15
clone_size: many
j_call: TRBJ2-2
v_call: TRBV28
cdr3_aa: CASSLYGAYTGELFF

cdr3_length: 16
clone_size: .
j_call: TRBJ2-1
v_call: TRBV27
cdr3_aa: CASSSAGGLARAEQFF

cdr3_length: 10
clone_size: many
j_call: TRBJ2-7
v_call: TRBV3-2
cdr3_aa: CASFSCEQYF

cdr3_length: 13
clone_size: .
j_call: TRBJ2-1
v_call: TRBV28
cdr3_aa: CASSSYKGRGQFF

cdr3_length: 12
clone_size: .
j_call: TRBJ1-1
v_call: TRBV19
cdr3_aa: CASSIPFTEAFF

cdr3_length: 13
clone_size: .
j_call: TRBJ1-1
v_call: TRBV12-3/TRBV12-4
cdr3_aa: CASSTFIGAEAFF